One sample yielded the 8 T cell receptor beta chains listed below, sequenced in a study of T cell repertoires in cytomegalovirus infection. These receptors have no identified antigens. One entry per CDR3 protein results from TCRdb running MiXCR on the reads. Seen here are roughly 200,000 distinct CDR3 sequences, 38% observed once, and the top ten hold about 60%. Material: CD8+ T cells from cultured PBMCs, obtained from culture after CMV antigen stimulation. The receptors were sampled from a human donor in good health (CMV status not recorded). Some clones in this sample may be carry-over from other donors' samples.

The chain is built from TRBV2 and TRBJ2-5, with D possibly being TRBD2 (7 bases). This CDR3 spans 17 amino acids. CDR1 is SNHLY and CDR2 is FYNNEI in the germline V gene. The V gene lost 8 bases and the J gene lost 2 bases, with 24 bases spanning the gap. As DNA, the CDR3 is TGTGCCAGCCGGGCCGGGGGGCCACGGATAACACAAGAGACCCAGTACTTC. It translates to CASRAGGPRITQETQYF. The variable domain in full, completed from reference TRBV2 and TRBJ2-5, reads EPEVTQTPSHQVTQMGQEVILRCVPISNHLYFYWYRQILGQKVEFLVSFYNNEISEKSEIFDDQFSVERPDGSNFTLKIRSTKLEDSAMYFCASRAGGPRITQETQYFGPGTRLLVL.

This clonotype was counted a few times. The V gene is TRBV27, the J gene TRBJ1-1, with D uncertain. CDR3 length equals 15 residues. CDR1 MNHEY and CDR2 SMNVEV come from the germline V gene (reference sequence). V lost 4 bases, J lost 0 bases, and 12 bases lay in between. The CDR3 loop is CASSSGKGMNTEAFF. The DNA for the CDR3 is TGTGCCAGCAGTTCCGGTAAAGGAATGAACACTGAAGCTTTCTTT.

This clonotype has ten or more counts. The J gene is TRBJ2-1, the V gene TRBV12-3 or TRBV12-4, with D tentatively TRBD2 (6 bases). The CDR3 has 14 residues. V dropped 2 bases and J dropped 8 bases, with 13 bases sitting between them. The CDR3 is CASSLRRGGDEQFF. The CDR3 DNA sequence: TGTGCCAGCAGTTTACGGCGGGGCGGCGATGAGCAGTTCTTC.

The chain uses TRBV9 and TRBJ2-3; TRBD2 agrees at 8 bases. Germline CDR1 SGDLS, CDR2 YYNGEE. Unmatched junction bases numbered 5, after V lost 0 bases and J lost 2 bases. The CDR3 totals 16 residues. Here the CDR3 reads CASSVEGAGATDTQYF. For the CDR3, the DNA is TGTGCCAGCAGCGTAGAGGGAGCGGGGGCCACAGATACGCAGTATTTT.

This chain connects TRBV15 to TRBJ1-2; a possible D gene is TRBD1 (6 bases). Germline V gives CDR1 LNHNV, CDR2 YYDKDF (reference sequence). The CDR3 contains 15 residues. V dropped 1 base and J dropped 6 bases, with 15 bases sitting between them. The CDR3 loop reads CATSRGAGRGDGYTF. The CDR3 region has the DNA TGTGCCACCAGCAGAGGAGCCGGCAGGGGAGATGGCTACACCTTC.

This clonotype was observed a few times. The chain links TRBV5-5 to TRBJ2-2; 9 bases fit TRBD1. With V trimmed by 5 bases and J by 0 bases, 20 bases remained unmatched. Germline assignment: CDR1 SGHKS and CDR2 YYEKEE (reference sequence). The CDR3 extends over 21 amino acids. The CDR3 sequence: CASRVQGAEVVGFPNTGELFF. CDR3 coding DNA: TGTGCCAGCAGGGTACAGGGGGCGGAGGTAGTTGGATTCCCGAACACCGGGGAGCTGTTTTTT.

This clonotype was observed a handful of times. V usage is TRBV29-1 and J usage is TRBJ2-2; 10 positions agree with TRBD2. Germline loops: CDR1 SQVTM, CDR2 ANQGSEA. The CDR3 runs to 14 residues. The V segment lost 6 bases and the J segment 5 bases; nucleotides outside the gene matches: 6. CDR3 DNA sequence: TGCAGCGTGACGGGACTAGCGCCTACCGGGGAGCTGTTTTTT. Its translation is CSVTGLAPTGELFF.

The chain couples TRBV7-6 to TRBJ1-5; D is possibly TRBD1 (5 bases). V was clipped by 8 bases and J by 1 base, with 15 bases between them. Germline CDR1 SGHVS, CDR2 FNYEAQ. The CDR3 extends over 15 amino acids. The CDR3 loop reads CASSAGGGSNQPQHF. DNA for the CDR3: TGTGCCAGCTCGGCGGGGGGGGGGAGCAATCAGCCCCAGCATTTT.